The 27 T cell receptor beta chains below come from one sample, sequenced in a study of Ad26.COV2.S vaccination and SARS-CoV-2 variants. This sample's treatment: roughly 20 received Ad26.COV2.S at low or high dose, single or two shots; about 5 received placebo; per-sample allocation not given. Specimens were obtained on day 63 following the first vaccine or placebo injection. Libraries were prepared by immunoSEQ multiplex PCR; TCRdb keeps only in-frame clonotypes and omits some of them. This sample carries 450,000 to 550,000 clones, about 88% of them seen once, and the ten largest clones take 2.5%. This material consisted of peripheral blood, taken in a trial of Ad26.COV2.S vaccine versus placebo. The receptors originated from a person between 18 and 65 years old who received the Ad26.COV2.S COVID-19 vaccine or a placebo.

This chain joins TRBV5-5 and TRBJ2-1; D may correspond to TRBD1 or TRBD2 (5 bases each). Trimming pared 4 bases from V and 7 bases from J, leaving 15 bases between. The CDR3 has 14 amino acids. Germline CDR1 SGHKS, CDR2 YYEKEE (reference sequence). The CDR3 DNA reads as TGTGCCAGCAGCCTAACCGGGACGTTGAATGAGCAGTTCTTC. As protein: CASSLTGTLNEQFF.

The rearrangement uses TRBV6-2 or TRBV6-3 and TRBJ1-3; D is ambiguous. Germline lookup yields CDR1 MNHEY and CDR2 SVGEGT. Trimming removed 5 bases at V and 0 bases at J, with 11 bases between. This CDR3 is 15 amino acids long. DNA for the CDR3: TGTGCCAGCAGTGATGACTCTTTCTCTGGAAACACCATATATTTT. As protein: CASSDDSFSGNTIYF.

The chain is built from TRBV5-4 and TRBJ2-2; 7 bases align to TRBD2. The CDR3 extends over 16 amino acids. The germline V gene encodes CDR1 SGHNT and CDR2 YYREEE (reference sequence). The trim removed 3 bases at V and 5 bases at J, leaving 10 bases unmatched. In nucleotides, the CDR3 is TGTGCCAGCAGCTCACGCGGGGGTAAAGGGACCGGGGAGCTGTTTTTT. Residues: CASSSRGGKGTGELFF.

The V gene is TRBV18, the J gene TRBJ1-3, with D possibly being TRBD1 (5 bases). CDR1 KGHSH and CDR2 LQKENI come from the germline V gene. The V end was cut by 5 bases, the J end by 4 bases, with 12 bases between. CDR3 size: 14 residues. The CDR3 DNA is TGTGCCAGCTCAACAGGCGGGGTCGGAAACACCATATATTTT. It translates to CASSTGGVGNTIYF.

This chain connects TRBV11-2 to TRBJ2-2; 11 nucleotides agree with TRBD2. The CDR3 sequence is 18 residues long. Germline-derived CDR1 and CDR2 are SGHAT and FQNNGV. V dropped 5 bases and J dropped 5; count of bases not matched to a gene: 13. The CDR3 is CASSLRSLAGGGTGELFF. The DNA for the CDR3 is TGTGCCAGCAGCCTAAGGTCCCTAGCGGGAGGAGGGACCGGGGAGCTGTTTTTT.

In this sample, this clone turned up a few times. The chain recombines TRBV4-1 with TRBJ2-3, with TRBD1 identical over 7 bases. After removal of 4 bases from V and 2 bases from J, the junction contained 9 bases not matched to a gene. Germline assignment: CDR1 MGHRA and CDR2 YSYEKL. The CDR3 is 16 amino acids. The CDR3 DNA sequence: TGCGCCAGCAGCCTCCCGGGACAGCCATACACAGATACGCAGTATTTT. Protein product: CASSLPGQPYTDTQYF.

The chain joins TRBV29-1 to TRBJ2-1; 7 nucleotides match TRBD1. Germline V CDR1 and CDR2: SQVTM, ANQGSEA. Losses at the gene ends were 4 bases for V and 3 bases for J; bases not matched to a gene: 3. The CDR3 contains 13 residues. The CDR3 sequence: CSVARDSYNEQFF. In nucleotides, the CDR3 is TGCAGCGTTGCCCGGGACAGCTACAATGAGCAGTTCTTC.

The chain combines TRBV28 with TRBJ1-4; no firm D call. This CDR3 is built from 13 residues. V lost 7 bases and J lost 0, with 6 bases in between. Germline loops: CDR1 MDHEN, CDR2 SYDVKM. This CDR3 reads CASTRATNEKLFF. As DNA, the CDR3 is TGTGCCAGCACCCGTGCAACTAATGAAAAACTGTTTTTT.

The count of this clone is one. The chain uses TRBV4-3 and TRBJ1-2; D possibly corresponds to TRBD1 (6 bases). The V and J ends lost 4 bases and 4 bases respectively, with 16 bases between them. The CDR3 is made up of 15 amino acids. Germline V gene data show CDR1 as LGHNA and CDR2 as YSLEER. Here the CDR3 DNA reads TGCGCCAGCAGCCCAAGCGGTAGGACAGTCTATGGCTACACCTTC. The encoded protein is CASSPSGRTVYGYTF.

CDR3 sequence: CASSRGGGDPNTEAFF. The DNA of the CDR3 is TGTGCCAGCAGCCGTGGTGGAGGGGACCCAAACACTGAAGCTTTCTTT. The rearrangement links TRBV5-4 to TRBJ1-1; tentative D call: TRBD1 (5 bases). Germline CDR1 and CDR2: SGHNT and YYREEE (reference sequence). The CDR3 totals 16 residues. Trimming removed 4 bases at V and 2 bases at J, with 18 bases between.

In the case of this clone: The sample has other DNA sequences that encode this CDR3 too. This rearrangement joins TRBV6-5 to TRBJ1-1, with D perhaps matching TRBD1 (5 bases). The CDR3 has 13 residues. V lost 5 bases and J 2 bases, leaving 9 bases between the germline ends. In germline, CDR1 is MNHEY, CDR2 SVGAGI. DNA for the CDR3: TGTGCCAGCAGTCGCCAGGGCAACACTGAAGCTTTCTTT. Its protein product is CASSRQGNTEAFF.

The V gene is TRBV24-1, the J gene TRBJ1-2; 7 nucleotides align to TRBD1. The CDR3 sequence is 12 residues long. With V trimmed by 5 bases and J by 4 bases, 0 bases remained unmatched. CDR1 KGHDR and CDR2 SFDVKD come from the germline V gene. The CDR3 nucleotides read TGTGCCACCAGTGGGGACAGCTATGGCTACACCTTC. It is translated as CATSGDSYGYTF.

The V gene is TRBV3-1 (or the pseudogene TRBV3-2), the J gene TRBJ1-1, with a tentative D call TRBD1 (5 bases). Germline V gene data show CDR1 as LGHDT and CDR2 as YNNKEL (reference sequence). The CDR3 loop spans 12 amino acids. The germline V and J ends were trimmed by 3 bases and 6 bases, with 8 bases remaining between them. CDR3 amino acids: CASSQDKSEAFF. CDR3 coding DNA: TGTGCCAGCAGCCAGGACAAGTCTGAAGCTTTCTTT.

The chain carries TRBV6-6 and TRBJ2-2; no firm D call. V lost 2 bases to trimming and J lost 6 bases, with 4 bases between them. The CDR3 sequence is 12 residues long. Germline CDR1 reads MNHNY; CDR2 reads SVGAGI (reference sequence). The CDR3, as DNA: TGTGCCAGCAGTTACGGTCCCGGGGAGCTGTTTTTT. It encodes CASSYGPGELFF.

The chain joins TRBV4-2 to TRBJ1-2; no firm D call. Germline V gene sequence: CDR1 LGHNA, CDR2 YNFKEQ. V lost 0 bases and J lost 3, with 11 bases in between. This CDR3 is built from 15 residues. The CDR3 loop is CASSQDLDTYYGYTF. The DNA for the CDR3 is TGTGCCAGCAGCCAAGATCTCGACACTTACTATGGCTACACCTTC.

This chain joins TRBV4-3 and TRBJ1-1; possible D gene TRBD1, 6 bases. Germline V gene lookup returns CDR1 LGHNA and CDR2 YSLEER. Trimming shortened V by 0 bases and J by 6 bases, and 29 bases separated the two germline ends. This CDR3 is built from 20 residues. CDR3 residues: CASSQDKAGPSGRGLAEAFF. The CDR3 DNA reads TGCGCCAGCAGCCAAGATAAGGCGGGGCCGTCAGGCAGGGGCTTGGCTGAAGCTTTCTTT.

The chain is built from TRBV20-1 and TRBJ2-1; D is possibly TRBD1 (6 bases). This CDR3 spans 13 amino acids. Germline values: CDR1 DFQATT, CDR2 SNEGSKA (reference sequence). Trimming took off 3 bases at V and 9 bases at J, with 15 bases between the two ends. CDR3 coding DNA: TGCAGTGCTAGTTGGGGGCCTCAATCTGAGCAGTTCTTC. It specifies CSASWGPQSEQFF.

This clone was recorded only once. The CDR3 DNA is TGCAGCGCCCGACTAGCGGGAGGGCCCGGAGAGACCCAGTACTTC. It is translated as CSARLAGGPGETQYF. The chain joins TRBV29-1 to TRBJ2-5; 14 bases map to TRBD2. CDR3 length equals 15 residues. Trimming cost V 7 bases and J 4 bases; bases outside gene matches: 8. Germline V gives CDR1 SQVTM, CDR2 ANQGSEA.

The chain employs TRBV5-1 and TRBJ1-4; tentative D call: TRBD1 (5 bases). The V end was cut by 6 bases, the J end by 6 bases, with 15 bases between. There are 14 residues in the CDR3. The germline gives CDR1 SGHRS, CDR2 YFSETQ. The CDR3 protein is CASKEGPRDEKLFF. The CDR3 DNA follows: TGCGCCAGCAAGGAGGGACCCCGGGATGAAAAACTGTTTTTT. The full variable domain, its missing parts supplied by reference TRBV5-1 and TRBJ1-4, is KAGVTQTPRYLIKTRGQQVTLSCSPISGHRSVSWYQQTPGQGLQFLFEYFSETQRNKGNFPGRFSGRQFSNSRSEMNVSTLELGDSALYLCASKEGPRDEKLFFGSGTQLSVL.

The chain joins TRBV18 to TRBJ1-1, with D unresolved. CDR1 is KGHSH, CDR2 LQKENI, per germline. V was cut by 2 bases and J by 0 bases, with 16 bases left in between. The CDR3 totals 17 residues. CDR3 DNA: TGTGCCAGCTCACCAAGTTTCGGTCAGCTGATGAACACTGAAGCTTTCTTT. Translating it yields CASSPSFGQLMNTEAFF. The complete variable domain, with remaining parts taken from reference TRBV18 and TRBJ1-1, reads NAGVMQNPRHLVRRRGQEARLRCSPMKGHSHVYWYRQLPEEGLKFMVYLQKENIIDESGMPKERFSAEFPKEGPSILRIQQVVRGDSAAYFCASSPSFGQLMNTEAFFGQGTRLTVV.

The genes are TRBV15 and TRBJ1-2; no reliable D call. The CDR3 consists of 13 residues. V was trimmed by 5 bases and J by 9 bases, leaving 16 bases between them. Germline V CDR1 and CDR2: LNHNV, YYDKDF (reference sequence). CDR3 DNA sequence: TGTGCCACCAGCGTCGATAGGCCAGGAAGCTACACCTTC. Translation: CATSVDRPGSYTF.

This chain uses TRBV6-6 with TRBJ2-7; TRBD2 agrees at 10 bases. In germline, CDR1 is MNHNY, CDR2 SVGAGI (reference sequence). Trimming at V came to 9 bases and at J to 0 bases, leaving 11 bases not matched to a gene. The length of the CDR3 is 16 residues. The CDR3 here is CASSGGPNHLSYEQYF. CDR3 sequence (DNA): TGTGCCAGTAGCGGGGGGCCCAACCACCTCTCCTACGAGCAGTACTTC.

The chain recombines TRBV15 with TRBJ1-5; D remains unclear. From germline, CDR1 is LNHNV and CDR2 YYDKDF (reference sequence). The CDR3 has 17 residues. V dropped 2 bases and J dropped 6 bases, with 20 bases sitting between them. This CDR3 is CATSRLRGEGWGQPQHF. The CDR3 DNA follows: TGTGCCACCAGCAGACTACGCGGGGAAGGGTGGGGTCAGCCCCAGCATTTT.

The V gene is TRBV7-3, the J gene TRBJ2-1; the D gene is possibly TRBD2 (6 bases). The germline gives CDR1 SGHTA, CDR2 FQGTGA. This CDR3 has 16 residues. Trimming shortened V by 3 bases and J by 0 bases, and 12 bases separated the two germline ends. CDR3 loop: CASSFLAGYSYNEQFF. DNA for the CDR3: TGTGCCAGCAGCTTCCTCGCGGGATACTCCTACAATGAGCAGTTCTTC.

The V call is TRBV24-1, the J call TRBJ2-4, with D perhaps being TRBD1 or TRBD2 (5 bases each). Trimming shortened V by 1 base and J by 6 bases, and 9 bases separated the two germline ends. CDR1 is KGHDR, CDR2 SFDVKD, per germline. The CDR3 contains 14 residues. The CDR3 loop is CATSDFRESNIQYF. The CDR3 DNA sequence: TGTGCCACCAGTGATTTCAGGGAGTCAAACATTCAGTACTTC.

The chain recombines TRBV30 with TRBJ1-1; TRBD1 is a possible D gene (5 bases). The CDR3 totals 14 residues. Germline values: CDR1 GTSNPN, CDR2 SVGIG (reference sequence). Deletions cut 0 bases from V and 2 bases from J, with 10 bases between. The CDR3 nucleotides are TGTGCCTGGAGTGTACTAACAGGAAACACTGAAGCTTTCTTT. Protein product: CAWSVLTGNTEAFF. Looking up the rest from reference TRBV30 and TRBJ1-1 gives the full variable domain: SQTIHQWPATLVQPVGSPLSLECTVEGTSNPNLYWYRQAAGRGLQLLFYSVGIGQISSEVPQNLSASRPQDRQFILSSKKLLLSDSGFYLCAWSVLTGNTEAFFGQGTRLTVV.

The chain joins TRBV6-2 or TRBV6-3 to TRBJ1-1, with D possibly matching TRBD1 (6 bases). V was clipped by 0 bases and J by 5 bases, with 13 bases between them. Germline V gene data show CDR1 as MNHEY and CDR2 as SVGEGT. The CDR3 spans 15 residues. This CDR3 reads CASSYSRGVGTEAFF. As DNA, the CDR3 is TGTGCCAGCAGTTACTCGAGGGGGGTGGGGACTGAAGCTTTCTTT.